These 30 T cell receptor beta chains were all obtained from the same sample, sequenced in a study of TIL therapy for anti-PD-1-resistant metastatic lung cancer. Noted time point: pre-treatment sample, taken before nivolumab and TIL therapy. The tumor samples were excised metastases, mostly pleural nodules or supraclavicular lymph nodes. The immunoSEQ assay was v3. The assay was immunoSEQ multiplex PCR, and TCRdb's table has in-frame clones only and misses some. Among 45,000 to 60,000 clones listed, about two thirds were seen once. The sample here was tumor tissue, taken at baseline. The receptors stem from a person between 25 and 79 years old with non-small cell lung cancer.

V is TRBV29-1 and J is TRBJ2-7; a possible D gene is TRBD2 (6 bases). V lost 2 bases, J lost 4 bases, and 18 bases lay in between. This CDR3 has 15 amino acids. Germline CDR1 reads SQVTM; CDR2 reads ANQGSEA. The CDR3 region has the DNA TGCAGCGTTGAATTCGTCCTGGATAGCGGTTACGAGCAGTACTTC. Translating it yields CSVEFVLDSGYEQYF.

This sequence joins TRBV19 and TRBJ2-6, with no clear D. V was pared by 5 bases and J by 5 bases, with 19 bases between. The CDR3 sequence is 17 residues long. The germline CDR1 and CDR2 sequences are LNHDA and SQIVND (reference sequence). CDR3 DNA sequence: TGTGCCAGTAGTCGGAGTTTTCCCCCCACCTGGGCCAACGTCCTGACTTTC. Its translation is CASSRSFPPTWANVLTF. The whole variable domain, filled in from reference TRBV19 and TRBJ2-6, reads DGGITQSPKYLFRKEGQNVTLSCEQNLNHDAMYWYRQDPGQGLRLIYYSQIVNDFQKGDIAEGYSVSREKKESFPLTVTSAQKNPTAFYLCASSRSFPPTWANVLTFGAGSRLTVL.

The V gene is TRBV30, the J gene TRBJ1-6; no definite D call. The V gene's germline CDR1 is GTSNPN and CDR2 SVGIG (reference sequence). Trimming stripped 2 bases from V and 1 base from J, with 12 bases between. The CDR3 contains 16 residues. The CDR3 is CAWSKRQSSYNSPLHF. Here the CDR3 DNA reads TGTGCCTGGAGTAAACGCCAGTCTTCCTATAATTCACCCCTCCACTTT.

Ten or more counts support this clone. The gene calls are TRBV10-1 and TRBJ1-1, with 7 positions matching TRBD1. The ends lost 2 bases at V and 11 bases at J; junction bases unmatched: 5. Per germline, CDR1 WNHNN and CDR2 SYGVQD (reference sequence). CDR3 length equals 12 residues. Here the CDR3 reads CASSENDRAAFF. The CDR3 nucleotides are TGCGCCAGCAGTGAGAATGACAGGGCTGCTTTCTTT.

V and J are TRBV9 and TRBJ2-2; TRBD2 matches at 8 bases. J was trimmed by 3 bases and V by 0 bases; bases with no gene match: 7. The CDR3 sequence is 17 residues long. Germline V gives CDR1 SGDLS, CDR2 YYNGEE. The CDR3 nucleotides read TGTGCCAGCAGCGTAGCTGGGGTAGCGGGATACACCGGGGAGCTGTTTTTT. As protein: CASSVAGVAGYTGELFF.

The chain links TRBV28 to TRBJ1-2; D gene ambiguous. The J call may not be correct, given that the DNA end is closer to TRBJ2-5. From germline, CDR1 is MDHEN and CDR2 SYDVKM. The CDR3 length is 11 residues. The CDR3 reads CASSFVSDQYF. The CDR3 DNA sequence: TGTGCCAGCAGTTTTGTGTCCGACCAGTACTTC.

The chain employs TRBV6-1 and TRBJ2-2; D gene ambiguous. The germline CDR1 and CDR2 sequences are MNHNS and SASEGT. Trimming stripped 1 base from V and 7 bases from J, with 7 bases between. This CDR3 is built from 13 residues. The chain's CDR3 is CASSEGASGELFF. CDR3 nucleotides: TGTGCCAGCAGTGAAGGGGCCAGCGGGGAGCTGTTTTTT.

The rearrangement uses TRBV6-6 and TRBJ2-1; 8 bases align to TRBD1. The J segment lost 3 bases and the V segment lost 4 bases, leaving 5 bases of the junction unmatched. CDR3 length equals 15 residues. From germline, CDR1 is MNHNY and CDR2 SVGAGI (reference sequence). CDR3 amino acids: CASSLDRASYNEQFF. CDR3 coding DNA: TGTGCCAGCAGTTTGGACAGGGCAAGCTACAATGAGCAGTTCTTC.

This clone was detected only a few times. The rearrangement links TRBV7-2 to TRBJ1-5; unclear D gene. The CDR3 is 17 amino acids. V dropped 1 base and J dropped 0 bases, with 13 bases sitting between them. In germline, CDR1 is SGHTA, CDR2 FQGNSA. The DNA for the CDR3 is TGTGCCAGCAGCTTAGGGGTGAGCGGGTATAGCAATCAGCCCCAGCATTTT. Its translation: CASSLGVSGYSNQPQHF.

The rearrangement links TRBV9 to TRBJ2-1; 8 bases agree with TRBD1. The CDR3 spans 17 residues. Unmatched junction bases numbered 13, after V lost 0 bases and J lost 8 bases. Germline V gene data show CDR1 as SGDLS and CDR2 as YYNGEE. The CDR3 sequence: CASSVVQGAPEVHEQFF. In DNA form, the CDR3 reads TGTGCCAGCAGCGTAGTTCAGGGGGCCCCGGAGGTTCATGAGCAGTTCTTC.

The J gene is TRBJ2-2, the V gene TRBV6-4, with D possibly TRBD2 on 5 matching bases. Germline V gene data show CDR1 as MRHNA and CDR2 as SNTAGT. Trimming left V 6 bases short and J 2 bases short, with 13 bases between. The CDR3 totals 15 residues. The CDR3 sequence: CASSRHGDNTGELFF. The CDR3 DNA is TGTGCCAGCAGCAGACACGGGGATAACACCGGGGAGCTGTTTTTT.

The chain is built from TRBV7-2 and TRBJ2-2, with a weak D call TRBD2 (6 bases). The CDR3 sequence is 15 residues long. The V gene's germline CDR1 is SGHTA and CDR2 FQGNSA. V dropped 5 bases and J dropped 4 bases, with 14 bases sitting between them. CDR3 in amino acids: CASSGGSGFTGELFF. The DNA for the CDR3 is TGTGCCAGCAGCGGGGGGTCTGGTTTCACCGGGGAGCTGTTTTTT.

CDR3 residues: CASSGQRAGGNQPQHF. The DNA for the CDR3 is TGTGCCAGCAGTGGGCAGCGGGCAGGGGGTAATCAGCCCCAGCATTTT. This rearrangement joins TRBV6-1 to TRBJ1-5; 7 nucleotides agree with TRBD1. This CDR3 region has 16 residues. The germline CDR1 and CDR2 sequences are MNHNS and SASEGT. V gave up 4 bases and J gave up 4 bases; unmatched junction bases: 10.

This rearrangement joins TRBV5-4 to TRBJ2-2, with D possibly matching TRBD1 (5 bases). The CDR3 spans 16 residues. The V and J ends lost 0 bases and 3 bases respectively, with 12 bases between them. Germline values: CDR1 SGHNT, CDR2 YYREEE (reference sequence). CDR3 amino acids: CASSLGQGLDTGELFF. DNA for the CDR3: TGTGCCAGCAGCTTGGGGCAGGGTCTAGACACCGGGGAGCTGTTTTTT.

This clone was observed once. The V and J genes are TRBV7-8 and TRBJ2-1; 7 bases match TRBD1. V shed 0 bases and J 3 bases; nucleotides not matched to a gene: 5. CDR1 and CDR2 from the germline V gene are SGHVS and FQNEAQ. There are 16 residues in the CDR3. DNA of the CDR3: TGTGCCAGCAGCTTAGCGGGCAGGGGGAGCTACAATGAGCAGTTCTTC. This translates into CASSLAGRGSYNEQFF.

This chain links TRBV11-2 with TRBJ2-5; D tentatively reads TRBD1 or TRBD2 (5 bases each). This CDR3 is 15 amino acids long. V lost 3 bases to trimming and J lost 2 bases, with 13 bases between them. The V gene's germline CDR1 is SGHAT and CDR2 FQNNGV. The chain's CDR3 is CASSFGRGPQETQYF. The DNA for the CDR3 is TGTGCCAGCAGCTTCGGTCGGGGACCTCAAGAGACCCAGTACTTC. Complete variable domain (other parts from reference TRBV11-2 and TRBJ2-5): EAGVAQSPRYKIIEKRQSVAFWCNPISGHATLYWYQQILGQGPKLLIQFQNNGVVDDSQLPKDRFSAERLKGVDSTLKIQPAKLEDSAVYLCASSFGRGPQETQYFGPGTRLLVL.

This clone was observed a handful of times. The chain is built from TRBV19 and TRBJ2-7, with 7 nucleotides matching TRBD1. Germline assignment: CDR1 LNHDA and CDR2 SQIVND (reference sequence). With V trimmed by 9 bases and J by 3 bases, 8 bases remained unmatched. There are 13 residues in the CDR3. The DNA of the CDR3 is TGTGCCAGCCGACAGGGAGCCGGCTACGAGCAGTACTTC. Amino acid sequence: CASRQGAGYEQYF.

The chain has TRBV28 and TRBJ1-2, with D perhaps TRBD1 (5 bases). From germline, CDR1 is MDHEN and CDR2 SYDVKM. This CDR3 contains 13 residues. V shed 7 bases and J shed 4 bases, with 13 bases lying between them. In nucleotides, the CDR3 is TGTGCCAGCAAGTCCGGGGCGCGCTATGGCTACACCTTC. It translates to CASKSGARYGYTF.

The V and J genes are TRBV2 and TRBJ1-2; a possible D gene is TRBD1 (5 bases). Germline-derived CDR1 and CDR2 are SNHLY and FYNNEI. The CDR3 loop spans 14 amino acids. V gave up 2 bases and J gave up 2 bases, with 9 bases separating them. The CDR3 sequence: CASSESRGNYGYTF. The CDR3 coding sequence is TGTGCCAGCAGTGAAAGTCGGGGGAACTATGGCTACACCTTC.

The V gene is TRBV11-2, the J gene TRBJ2-2; 9 bases are a match to TRBD2. The CDR3 loop spans 17 amino acids. The V gene end was trimmed by 6 bases and the J gene end by 6 bases; junction bases not matched to a gene: 14. Germline CDR1 reads SGHAT; CDR2 reads FQNNGV. The CDR3 coding sequence is TGTGCCAGCAGTTACGGTCCGGGACTAGCCTCTTCCGGGGAGCTGTTTTTT. Translated: CASSYGPGLASSGELFF.

This rearrangement joins TRBV11-3 to TRBJ2-2; TRBD1 or TRBD2 may be the D gene (5 bases each). The CDR3 totals 18 residues. Germline V CDR1 and CDR2: SGHNT, YENEEA. The V end lost 0 bases, the J end lost 5 bases, and 19 bases lay between the germline ends. CDR3 in amino acids: CASSLDSGTALRTGELFF. The CDR3 DNA reads TGTGCCAGCAGCTTAGATTCAGGGACGGCCCTAAGGACCGGGGAGCTGTTTTTT.

The chain uses TRBV19 and TRBJ2-7; 7 nucleotides line up with TRBD1. Germline CDR1 reads LNHDA; CDR2 reads SQIVND (reference sequence). V lost 3 bases to trimming and J lost 4 bases; unmatched junction nucleotides: 6. CDR3 length: 14 residues. This CDR3 reads CASSISARGYEQYF. The DNA of the CDR3 is TGTGCCAGTAGTATCTCTGCCAGGGGGTACGAGCAGTACTTC.

This sequence joins TRBV19 and TRBJ1-2; D gene unclear. Germline CDR1 reads LNHDA; CDR2 reads SQIVND (reference sequence). The CDR3 is 13 residues long. V was cut by 7 bases and J by 0 bases, with 9 bases left in between. CDR3 region: CASTGRANYGYTF. The DNA of the CDR3 is TGTGCCAGTACAGGACGCGCTAACTATGGCTACACCTTC.

In this sample, this clone turned up once. This chain connects TRBV30 to TRBJ2-7; D is unresolved. The CDR3 length is 13 residues. From germline, CDR1 is GTSNPN and CDR2 SVGIG (reference sequence). V was pared by 0 bases and J by 2 bases, with 8 bases between. The chain's CDR3 is CAWSVEWAYEQYF. The CDR3 DNA follows: TGTGCCTGGAGTGTAGAGTGGGCCTACGAGCAGTACTTC.

The CDR3 loop reads CASSLGRKFGYTF. CDR3 bases: TGCGCCAGCAGCTTGGGCAGGAAGTTTGGCTACACCTTC. The chain joins TRBV5-1 to TRBJ1-2; the D is unclear. This CDR3 region has 13 residues. V lost 0 bases, J lost 7 bases, and 10 bases lay in between. Germline CDR1 is SGHRS and CDR2 is YFSETQ. Full variable domain (outside the CDR3, taken from reference TRBV5-1 and TRBJ1-2): KAGVTQTPRYLIKTRGQQVTLSCSPISGHRSVSWYQQTPGQGLQFLFEYFSETQRNKGNFPGRFSGRQFSNSRSEMNVSTLELGDSALYLCASSLGRKFGYTFGSGTRLTVV.

The V call is TRBV28, the J call TRBJ1-1; no clear D gene. The V end lost 4 bases, the J end lost 6 bases, and 6 bases lay between the germline ends. Germline assignment: CDR1 MDHEN and CDR2 SYDVKM. CDR3 length: 11 amino acids. CDR3 loop: CASSYWAEAFF. In nucleotides, the CDR3 is TGTGCCAGCAGTTATTGGGCTGAAGCTTTCTTT.

This clone was detected only once. The chain has TRBV28 and TRBJ2-2, with D hard to call. The CDR3 is made up of 15 amino acids. V was trimmed by 5 bases and J by 5 bases, leaving 15 bases between them. Germline assignment: CDR1 MDHEN and CDR2 SYDVKM. The CDR3, as DNA: TGTGCCAGCAGTCTACTTGGGTGGGCTACCGGGGAGCTGTTTTTT. Its translation: CASSLLGWATGELFF.

The chain recombines TRBV6-1 with TRBJ1-1, with a tentative D call TRBD1 (6 bases). CDR1 MNHNS and CDR2 SASEGT come from the germline V gene. Trimming stripped 6 bases from V and 9 bases from J, with 14 bases between. This CDR3 region has 12 residues. The CDR3 DNA reads as TGTGCCAGCAGGGACACAGGGTCCCAAGCTTTCTTT. Protein product: CASRDTGSQAFF.

The rearrangement joins TRBV7-8 to TRBJ2-4; D is unresolved. CDR1 SGHVS and CDR2 FQNEAQ come from the germline V gene. The CDR3 length is 14 residues. V lost 4 bases, J lost 3 bases, and 10 bases lay in between. CDR3 loop: CASSYPLVKNIQYF. The CDR3 DNA follows: TGTGCCAGCAGCTATCCCTTAGTCAAAAACATTCAGTACTTC.

V gene TRBV7-2 combines with J gene TRBJ1-4; unclear D gene. V lost 1 base, J lost 5 bases, and 11 bases lay in between. There are 15 residues in the CDR3. Germline CDR1 SGHTA, CDR2 FQGNSA. The DNA for the CDR3 is TGTGCCAGCAGCTTAGGGGAGACCCAGAATGAAAAACTGTTTTTT. This gives the protein CASSLGETQNEKLFF.